A selection of T cell receptor beta chains follows, all from one sample in a study of CD8 T cells in ankylosing spondylitis. TCRdb re-called the 5' RACE reads through MiXCR, storing one row per CDR3 protein. The table shows roughly 150,000 distinct CDR3 sequences, with roughly 6.6% occurring only once. The sequencing input was blood, either unsorted or a sorted T cell fraction (not recorded which). Every receptor here comes from a female donor with ankylosing spondylitis or in good health (not recorded which). The CDR3 runs from the conserved cysteine through the conserved F or W. Where a row states a size, it is once, few, many or the class of an expanded clone; other rows omit it.

v_gene,abundance,CDR3aa
TRBV6-1,NA,CASRVTGRDEKLFF
TRBV5-1,many,CASSTRASDEQFF
TRBV6-2/TRBV6-3,many,CASSSSGTRSLYGYTF
TRBV12-3/TRBV12-4,many,CASSLQENTEAFF
TRBV12-3/TRBV12-4,many,CASSSPGWGQYF
TRBV20-1,many,CSAKPGTGNTGELFF
TRBV12-3/TRBV12-4,many,CASTLRDGRTDTQYF
TRBV7-2,many,CASSPDRASTDTQYF
TRBV4-1,many,CASSRFSGGVGEQFF
TRBV6-2/TRBV6-3,few,CASSKPGTPSYEQYF
TRBV20-1,many,CSAIPLSAFEETQYF
TRBV24-1,NA,CATSDVQRYGYTF